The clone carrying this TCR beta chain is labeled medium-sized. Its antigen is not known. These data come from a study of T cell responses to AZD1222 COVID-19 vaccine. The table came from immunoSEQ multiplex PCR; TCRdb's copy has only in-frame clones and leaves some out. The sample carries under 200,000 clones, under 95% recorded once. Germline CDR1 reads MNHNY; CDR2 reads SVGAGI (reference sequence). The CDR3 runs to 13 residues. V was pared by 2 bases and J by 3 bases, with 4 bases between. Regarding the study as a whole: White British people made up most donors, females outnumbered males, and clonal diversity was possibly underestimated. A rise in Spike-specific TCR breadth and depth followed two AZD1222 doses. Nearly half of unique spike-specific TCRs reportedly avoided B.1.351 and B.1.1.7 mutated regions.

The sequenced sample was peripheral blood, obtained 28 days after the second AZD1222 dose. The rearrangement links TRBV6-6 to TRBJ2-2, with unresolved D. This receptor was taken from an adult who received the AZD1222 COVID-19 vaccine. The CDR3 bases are TGTGCCAGCAGTTACAGGGACACCGGGGAGCTGTTTTTT. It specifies CASSYRDTGELFF.